A single sample gave rise to the 5 T cell receptor beta chains below, sequenced in a study of blood T cells in healthy people across ages. Using a J-beta primer mix together with a sample-barcoded 5' primer, a second PCR was run for roughly 6 to 12 cycles. Each CDR3 protein is one row after TCRdb ran MiXCR on the 5' RACE reads. Of 1.5 million to 2 million distinct CDR3 sequences in the sample, approximately 28% were seen once. The sample consisted of blood. These receptors came from a woman in her 30s in good health.

The chain is built from TRBV12-3 or TRBV12-4 and TRBJ2-1; D not certain. V lost 9 bases, J lost 9 bases, and 15 bases lay in between. The CDR3 runs to 12 residues. CDR3 sequence reads: CASQNGGREQFF. The CDR3 DNA reads TGTGCCAGTCAGAACGGTGGTCGTGAGCAGTTCTTC.

The V and J genes are TRBV7-9 and TRBJ2-7; a possible D gene is TRBD2 (6 bases). This CDR3 comprises 14 residues. Germline V gene sequence: CDR1 SEHNR, CDR2 FQNEAQ (reference sequence). Deletions cut 5 bases from V and 4 bases from J, with 15 bases between. Here the CDR3 DNA reads TGTGCCAGCAGCCGGGAGAGAGGGACTTACGAGCAGTACTTC. As protein: CASSRERGTYEQYF.

The gene calls are TRBV25-1 and TRBJ1-2; 11 bases map to TRBD1. Unmatched junction bases numbered 10, after V lost 3 bases and J lost 7 bases. The CDR3 is 16 residues long. CDR1 and CDR2 (germline): MGHDK, SYGVNS. The CDR3 is CASSDSQDRGQGGYTF. As DNA, the CDR3 is TGTGCCAGCAGTGACTCTCAGGACAGGGGGCAGGGTGGCTACACCTTC.

This clonotype came up many times. The rearrangement links TRBV5-5 to TRBJ2-1; D may be TRBD2 (5 bases). V lost 5 bases to trimming and J lost 7 bases, with 13 bases between them. This CDR3 spans 13 amino acids. Looked up from germline, CDR1 is SGHKS and CDR2 is YYEKEE (reference sequence). CDR3 DNA: TGTGCCAGCAGTCGAGGAGGAACGAATGAGCAGTTCTTC. Translation gives CASSRGGTNEQFF.

This clonotype turned up a few times. The chain employs TRBV18 and TRBJ2-7, with 8 bases identical to TRBD1. The CDR3 spans 16 residues. V lost 0 bases and J lost 1; bases outside the gene matches: 5. Germline V gene sequence: CDR1 KGHSH, CDR2 LQKENI. DNA of the CDR3: TGTGCCAGCTCACCACCGGCGGGACAGGATTCCTACGAGCAGTACTTC. Translated: CASSPPAGQDSYEQYF.